These 25 T cell receptor beta chains were sequenced from one sample in a study of T-cell memory formation after mild COVID-19 (dated by TCRdb to the early 2020s). Library preparation used 5' RACE. The instrument given in TCRdb is Illumina NovaSeq 6000. The public sequencing data were trimmed at Q25 with fastp and processed into clonotypes with MiXCR by TCRdb, which kept only in-frame beta chains. Rows with a matching CDR3 protein are joined into one entry that keeps the most common DNA and genes. In this sample the table shows 450,000 to 650,000 distinct CDR3 sequences, over 15% of which occur a single time. The ten largest clones add up to more than 10% of the sample. Sequencing was done on a sample of PBMCs or a T cell subset sorted from them (not recorded which). The receptors stem from an adult woman who had mild COVID-19 (a few samples of this study predate the infection). The sample titles of this study are shuffled in the database, so cell type and time point are left out; the donor was told from shared clones.

This clonotype turned up a few times. V gene TRBV15 combines with J gene TRBJ2-4; D gene unclear. The germline V gene has CDR1 LNHNV and CDR2 YYDKDF (reference sequence). The CDR3 spans 17 residues. The V end lost 4 bases, the J end lost 0 bases, and 16 bases lay between the germline ends. The CDR3 is CATSNLEHRVAKNIQYF. The CDR3 DNA reads TGTGCCACCAGCAACCTAGAACATAGGGTAGCCAAAAACATTCAGTACTTC.

This clonotype was counted between two and nine times. The chain employs TRBV20-1 and TRBJ2-3; the D is unclear. CDR3 length equals 14 residues. V lost 6 bases and J 0 bases, leaving 13 bases between the germline ends. Germline V gene data show CDR1 as DFQATT and CDR2 as SNEGSKA (reference sequence). In DNA, the CDR3 is TGCAGTGCACCCCTCACGAGAAGCACAGATACGCAGTATTTT. Its protein is CSAPLTRSTDTQYF.

This clonotype occurred many times. This chain uses TRBV7-2 with TRBJ2-3; the D gene is possibly TRBD2 (5 bases). Germline loops: CDR1 SGHTA, CDR2 FQGNSA. The length of the CDR3 is 17 residues. The ends were cut back, 4 bases at V and 0 bases at J, with 17 bases in the middle. CDR3 nucleotide sequence: TGTGCCAGCAGCTCACAAGGACTTCTTCGGAGCACAGATACGCAGTATTTT. Amino acid sequence: CASSSQGLLRSTDTQYF.

This clonotype was detected ten times or more. The genes are TRBV10-3 and TRBJ2-7, with a tentative D call TRBD1 (5 bases). Germline V gene sequence: CDR1 ENHRY, CDR2 SYGVKD. V lost 11 bases and J lost 2, with 16 bases in between. CDR3 length: 13 amino acids. DNA of the CDR3: TGTGCCGTTCTTTCGACAGCTGCCTACGAGCAGTACTTC. Translation gives CAVLSTAAYEQYF.

V and J are TRBV5-1 and TRBJ2-1; 10 bases fit TRBD2. The CDR3 totals 19 residues. After removal of 4 bases from V and 1 base from J, the junction contained 14 bases not matched to a gene. The germline V gene has CDR1 SGHRS and CDR2 YFSETQ. CDR3 region: CASSTPRERGGLSYNEQFF. CDR3 DNA sequence: TGCGCCAGCAGCACCCCCCGGGAGCGGGGGGGCCTTTCCTACAATGAGCAGTTCTTC.

The chain has TRBV10-3 and TRBJ2-2, with 7 bases fitting TRBD2. There are 15 residues in the CDR3. The V and J ends lost 4 bases and 5 bases, in that order; junction bases with no gene match: 7. Germline V gives CDR1 ENHRY, CDR2 SYGVKD. CDR3 protein: CAISVGLGATGELFF. The CDR3 DNA is TGTGCCATCAGTGTTGGACTAGGGGCGACCGGGGAGCTGTTTTTT.

The chain joins TRBV7-9 to TRBJ1-2, with TRBD1 identical over 8 bases. Losses at the gene ends were 5 bases for V and 4 bases for J; bases not matched to a gene: 6. The CDR3 is 14 residues long. Looked up from germline, CDR1 is SEHNR and CDR2 is FQNEAQ (reference sequence). The chain's CDR3 is CASSALDRGYGYTF. The CDR3, as DNA: TGTGCCAGCAGCGCACTCGACAGGGGCTATGGCTACACCTTC.

This clonotype was found a few times. The chain combines TRBV5-1 with TRBJ1-1, with 8 bases lining up with TRBD1. Germline V CDR1 and CDR2: SGHRS, YFSETQ. After removal of 1 base from V and 8 bases from J, the junction contained 7 bases not matched to a gene. This CDR3 region has 14 residues. The CDR3 DNA reads TGCGCCAGCAGCTTGTCTGGGACAGGAACCGAAGCTTTCTTT. Translation: CASSLSGTGTEAFF.

This clonotype was seen only a few times. The chain recombines TRBV6-1 with TRBJ2-3; 10 bases fit TRBD1. Per germline, CDR1 MNHNS and CDR2 SASEGT. This CDR3 is built from 15 residues. The trim removed 6 bases at V and 4 bases at J, leaving 7 bases unmatched. The CDR3 sequence: CASSARDRGADTQYF. CDR3 sequence (DNA): TGTGCCAGCAGCGCCCGGGACAGGGGAGCAGATACGCAGTATTTT.

The rearrangement links TRBV5-1 to TRBJ1-3, with D uncertain. This CDR3 spans 14 amino acids. Germline V gene data show CDR1 as SGHRS and CDR2 as YFSETQ. V dropped 4 bases and J dropped 4 bases, with 12 bases sitting between them. The CDR3 DNA reads TGCGCCAGCAGCCTGGAGGGCACGGGAAACACCATATATTTT. Its protein is CASSLEGTGNTIYF.

This rearrangement joins TRBV6-5 to TRBJ2-2, with 9 bases that match TRBD1. The V and J ends lost 4 bases and 4 bases, in that order; junction bases with no gene match: 16. The CDR3 runs 19 residues. Germline CDR1 reads MNHEY; CDR2 reads SVGAGI. The chain's CDR3 is CASSSDLFWDRDFTGELFF. The DNA for the CDR3 is TGTGCCAGCAGTTCCGATCTCTTCTGGGACAGGGATTTCACCGGGGAGCTGTTTTTT.

The chain uses TRBV12-3 or TRBV12-4 and TRBJ1-5, with a tentative D call TRBD1 (5 bases). CDR3 length: 14 amino acids. V was cut by 6 bases and J by 2 bases, with 11 bases left in between. The CDR3: CASRTGAGNQPQHF. The CDR3 DNA reads as TGTGCCAGCAGAACCGGGGCCGGCAATCAGCCCCAGCATTTT.

This clonotype occurred a few times. The J gene is TRBJ1-1, the V gene TRBV11-2; D perhaps matches TRBD1 (5 bases). The CDR3 loop spans 15 amino acids. The V end lost 7 bases, the J end lost 1 base, and 16 bases lay between the germline ends. CDR1 is SGHAT, CDR2 FQNNGV, per germline. The CDR3 loop reads CASTPDSRGNTEAFF. The CDR3 DNA is TGTGCCAGCACCCCAGACAGCCGGGGGAACACTGAAGCTTTCTTT.

The chain has TRBV21-1 and TRBJ1-3. TRBV21-1 is a documented pseudogene. The CDR3 has 17 amino acids. The CDR3 DNA is TGTGCCAGCTTTCGCTGCCTCACAGAACCTATAAGGAACACCATATATTTT. This codes for CASFRCLTEPIRNTIYF.

On this clonotype itself: A read error may explain this, as a much larger clone is one base away. The rearrangement joins TRBV6-5 to TRBJ2-7; D not certain. Germline loops: CDR1 MNHEY, CDR2 SVGAGI. CDR3 length: 13 amino acids. Trimming took off 1 base at V and 0 bases at J, with 4 bases between the two ends. In DNA form, the CDR3 reads TGTGCCAGCAGTTACTTTAGCTCCTACGAGCAGTACTTC. Protein sequence: CASSYFSSYEQYF.

This chain joins TRBV12-3 or TRBV12-4 and TRBJ2-7; D could derive from TRBD1 or TRBD2 (5 bases each). The CDR3 loop spans 12 amino acids. The V end was cut by 6 bases, the J end by 5 bases, with 11 bases between. CDR3 nucleotide sequence: TGTGCCAGCAGGGGACCGATAGACGAGCAGTACTTC. It codes for CASRGPIDEQYF.

This clonotype turned up a few times. V gene TRBV2 combines with J gene TRBJ2-3; 10 positions match TRBD2. CDR1 and CDR2 from the germline V gene are SNHLY and FYNNEI. Trimming took 4 bases from V and 0 from J; bases not matched to a gene: 10. The CDR3 runs to 18 residues. CDR3 residues: CASSGLTSGKHSTDTQYF. The CDR3 bases are TGTGCCAGCAGTGGCCTTACTAGCGGGAAGCACAGCACAGATACGCAGTATTTT.

This clonotype turned up a few times. The chain has TRBV4-1 and TRBJ2-4; no definite D call. Germline CDR1 reads MGHRA; CDR2 reads YSYEKL. CDR3 length equals 14 residues. V gave up 1 base and J gave up 8 bases, with 12 bases separating them. CDR3 coding DNA: TGCGCCAGCAGCCAAGCCCGGACGGCGGACATTCAGTACTTC. Protein: CASSQARTADIQYF.

The J gene is TRBJ1-5, the V gene TRBV27; D gene ambiguous. The germline gives CDR1 MNHEY, CDR2 SMNVEV (reference sequence). This CDR3 is 13 amino acids long. V lost 4 bases to trimming and J lost 7 bases, with 11 bases between them. CDR3 in DNA: TGTGCCAGCAGTTCTCGACCTTCCCAGCCCCAGCATTTT. This codes for CASSSRPSQPQHF.

The chain links TRBV6-2 or TRBV6-3 to TRBJ1-2; TRBD1 agrees at 12 bases. J lost 6 bases, V lost 1 base, and 3 bases had no gene match. The CDR3 extends over 15 amino acids. The germline V gene has CDR1 MNHEY and CDR2 SVGEGT. The CDR3 here is CASSYWDRGLDGYTF. CDR3 DNA: TGTGCCAGCAGTTACTGGGACAGGGGGCTTGATGGCTACACCTTC.

The chain couples TRBV7-9 to TRBJ1-6, with D uncertain. The CDR3 runs 13 residues. Trimming stripped 4 bases from V and 7 bases from J, with 8 bases between. CDR1 is SEHNR and CDR2 is FQNEAQ in the germline V gene (reference sequence). The CDR3 region has the DNA TGTGCCAGCAGCTCCCCGGGAAATTCACCCCTCCACTTT. Translation: CASSSPGNSPLHF.

This clonotype was observed a few times. V is TRBV7-3 and J is TRBJ2-2; a possible D gene is TRBD1 (6 bases). This CDR3 is 15 amino acids long. Trimming left V 4 bases short and J 4 bases short, with 13 bases between. Germline values: CDR1 SGHTA, CDR2 FQGTGA. The CDR3 region is CASSSTPDSTGELFF. The CDR3 region has the DNA TGTGCCAGCAGCTCCACCCCGGACAGCACCGGGGAGCTGTTTTTT.

This clonotype was counted only a few times. This chain joins TRBV18 and TRBJ1-5; no clear D. Germline V lookup: CDR1 KGHSH, CDR2 LQKENI. The CDR3 has 13 amino acids. V was clipped by 2 bases and J by 11 bases, with 13 bases between them. CDR3 DNA sequence: TGTGCCAGCTCACCAGGGTCGTTAAGGACCCAGCATTTT. The encoded protein is CASSPGSLRTQHF.

The genes are TRBV12-3 or TRBV12-4 and TRBJ2-3; no firm D call. Trimming shortened V by 7 bases and J by 3 bases, and 14 bases separated the two germline ends. CDR3 length: 14 amino acids. The CDR3 DNA sequence: TGTGCCAGCACCCGTAGCCAGAGGACAGATACGCAGTATTTT. As protein: CASTRSQRTDTQYF.

In this sample, this clonotype turned up a few times. The chain employs TRBV6-5 and TRBJ2-5; the D gene is possibly TRBD1 (5 bases). Trimming stripped 2 bases from V and 5 bases from J, with 15 bases between. The CDR3 consists of 15 residues. Looked up from germline, CDR1 is MNHEY and CDR2 is SVGAGI. This CDR3 reads CASSYLKGSRETQYF. The DNA of the CDR3 is TGTGCCAGCAGTTACCTAAAGGGGTCTAGGGAGACCCAGTACTTC.